What follows are 27 T cell receptor beta chains derived from one specimen sequenced in a study of identical twins. In TCRdb, the 5' RACE reads were re-called with MiXCR into one record per CDR3 protein. This repertoire shows a few hundred thousand distinct CDR3 sequences, 7.5% to 10% found once; its top ten account for approximately 3.2%. The data were also submitted as part of a second study, on yellow fever vaccine responses in identical twins.

Sequencing was done on a sample of PBMCs. The origin of the receptors is a woman between 18 and 29 years old in good health.

J is TRBJ2-5 and V is TRBV25-1; 9 nucleotides line up with TRBD2. CDR3 length equals 11 residues. Germline V CDR1 and CDR2: MGHDK, SYGVNS. CDR3 protein: CGSSGGETQYF. In nucleotides, the CDR3 is TGTGGAAGTAGCGGGGGAGAGACCCAGTACTTC.

The chain employs TRBV11-1 and TRBJ2-1; 16 bases are shared with TRBD2. The V gene end was trimmed by 5 bases and the J gene end by 6 bases; junction bases not matched to a gene: 16. Per the germline V gene, CDR1 is SGHAT and CDR2 is FQDESV (reference sequence). This CDR3 spans 20 amino acids. The CDR3: CASSIPGAGTSGRAINEQFF. The CDR3, as DNA: TGTGCCAGCAGCATCCCAGGGGCAGGGACTAGCGGGAGGGCCATCAATGAGCAGTTCTTC. The full variable domain, rest sourced from reference TRBV11-1 and TRBJ2-1, is EAEVAQSPRYKITEKSQAVAFWCDPISGHATLYWYRQILGQGPELLVQFQDESVVDDSQLPKDRFSAERLKGVDSTLKIQPAELGDSAMYLCASSIPGAGTSGRAINEQFFGPGTRLTVL.

For the CDR3, the DNA is TGCAGTGCTAGAGATTTGGACAGGGTCACTGAAGCTTTCTTT. Its translation is CSARDLDRVTEAFF. The chain has TRBV20-1 and TRBJ1-1; 8 bases fit TRBD1. The CDR3 totals 14 residues. Germline CDR1 is DFQATT and CDR2 is SNEGSKA (reference sequence). V gave up 0 bases and J gave up 4 bases; unmatched junction bases: 4.

This clonotype was seen a handful of times. V is TRBV28 and J is TRBJ2-2; D ambiguous. V was shortened by 6 bases and J by 8 bases, with 7 bases between the two germline ends. Germline V gene lookup returns CDR1 MDHEN and CDR2 SYDVKM. The CDR3 covers 11 residues. CDR3: CASSPLGELFF. Here the CDR3 DNA reads TGTGCCAGCAGCCCTCTAGGGGAGCTGTTTTTT.

This clonotype appeared a few times. This rearrangement joins TRBV11-2 to TRBJ2-1; 12 bases align to TRBD2. The CDR3 consists of 19 residues. In germline, CDR1 is SGHAT, CDR2 FQNNGV. The junction had 18 bases not matched to a gene; V was cut back by 5 bases and J by 7 bases. The CDR3 reads CASSNNTQRTSGKRNEQFF. The CDR3 coding sequence is TGTGCCAGCAGCAACAATACCCAACGGACTAGCGGGAAAAGGAATGAGCAGTTCTTC. The whole variable domain, filled in from reference TRBV11-2 and TRBJ2-1, reads EAGVAQSPRYKIIEKRQSVAFWCNPISGHATLYWYQQILGQGPKLLIQFQNNGVVDDSQLPKDRFSAERLKGVDSTLKIQPAKLEDSAVYLCASSNNTQRTSGKRNEQFFGPGTRLTVL.

This clonotype was observed a single time. V and J are TRBV19 and TRBJ2-7; the D gene is possibly TRBD1 (5 bases). This CDR3 spans 13 amino acids. Deletions cut 9 bases from V and 5 bases from J, with 17 bases between. Germline loops: CDR1 LNHDA, CDR2 SQIVND (reference sequence). The CDR3 DNA sequence: TGTGCCAGCCTTGGATCCCCCAGGGACGAGCAGTACTTC. It is translated as CASLGSPRDEQYF.

This clonotype was observed a few times. This sequence joins TRBV5-6 and TRBJ2-1; D not certain. The CDR3 is made up of 13 amino acids. Trimming removed 4 bases from V and 2 bases from J, with 7 bases in between. Germline-derived CDR1 and CDR2 are SGHDT and YYEEEE. CDR3 sequence reads: CASSPWTYNEQFF. CDR3 bases: TGTGCCAGCAGCCCCTGGACCTACAATGAGCAGTTCTTC.

This clonotype was detected only once. J is TRBJ2-7 and V is TRBV6-2 or TRBV6-3; D is possibly TRBD1 (6 bases). Germline V gene lookup returns CDR1 MNHEY and CDR2 SVGEGT. Trimming removed 8 bases from V and 3 bases from J, with 14 bases in between. The length of the CDR3 is 13 residues. CDR3 protein: CASSRQQGYEQYF. In nucleotides, the CDR3 is TGTGCCAGCTCGAGACAACAGGGCTACGAGCAGTACTTC.

J is TRBJ2-5 and V is TRBV29-1, with D tentatively TRBD1 or TRBD2 (5 bases each). With 6 bases removed from V and 2 bases from J, the gap between germline ends came to 13 bases. Germline CDR1 and CDR2: SQVTM and ANQGSEA. The CDR3 covers 13 residues. The CDR3 sequence is CSVGTWIQETQYF. The CDR3 DNA is TGCAGCGTAGGGACGTGGATTCAAGAGACCCAGTACTTC.

This clonotype was found a few times. This sequence joins TRBV5-1 and TRBJ2-3; D gene uncertain. CDR3 length equals 13 residues. V was cut by 0 bases and J by 7 bases, with 9 bases left in between. Germline V CDR1 and CDR2: SGHRS, YFSETQ. The CDR3 region is CASSLESEYTQYF. CDR3 DNA sequence: TGCGCCAGCAGCTTGGAATCCGAGTATACGCAGTATTTT.

The chain is built from TRBV7-2 and TRBJ2-3; D is uncertain. The CDR3 totals 13 residues. Germline CDR1 reads SGHTA; CDR2 reads FQGNSA. Trimming took off 3 bases at V and 1 base at J, with 5 bases between the two ends. CDR3 sequence reads: CASSLSGTDTQYF. For the CDR3, the DNA is TGTGCCAGCAGCTTGTCTGGCACAGATACGCAGTATTTT.

This chain links TRBV10-3 with TRBJ2-1; 9 bases line up with TRBD2. The germline V gene encodes CDR1 ENHRY and CDR2 SYGVKD. V was clipped by 8 bases and J by 2 bases; unmatched bases: 4. This CDR3 spans 14 amino acids. The CDR3 reads CAIGSGGTYNEQFF. In DNA, the CDR3 is TGTGCCATCGGTAGCGGGGGAACCTACAATGAGCAGTTCTTC.

The table lists this clonotype with a few counts. DNA for the CDR3: TGTGCCAGCAGCAGGACAGCCCTGAACACTGAAGCTTTCTTT. Protein product: CASSRTALNTEAFF. The chain combines TRBV2 with TRBJ1-1; D is possibly TRBD1 (6 bases). This CDR3 is built from 14 residues. CDR1 is SNHLY and CDR2 is FYNNEI in the germline V gene. V lost 6 bases and J lost 0, with 11 bases in between. Full variable domain (outside the CDR3, taken from reference TRBV2 and TRBJ1-1): EPEVTQTPSHQVTQMGQEVILRCVPISNHLYFYWYRQILGQKVEFLVSFYNNEISEKSEIFDDQFSVERPDGSNFTLKIRSTKLEDSAMYFCASSRTALNTEAFFGQGTRLTVV.

V and J are TRBV3-1 and TRBJ1-1; 12 nucleotides align to TRBD1. The germline CDR1 and CDR2 sequences are LGHDT and YNNKEL (reference sequence). This CDR3 has 16 amino acids. The trim removed 3 bases at V and 1 base at J, leaving 3 bases unmatched. CDR3 DNA sequence: TGTGCCAGCAGCCACCGGGACAGGGGGCCGAACACTGAAGCTTTCTTT. Its translation: CASSHRDRGPNTEAFF. The whole variable domain, filled in from reference TRBV3-1 and TRBJ1-1, reads DTAVSQTPKYLVTQMGNDKSIKCEQNLGHDTMYWYKQDSKKFLKIMFSYNNKELIINETVPNRFSPKSPDKAHLNLHINSLELGDSAVYFCASSHRDRGPNTEAFFGQGTRLTVV.

This clonotype was seen a handful of times. The chain employs TRBV15 and TRBJ2-2; D gene unclear. The V and J ends lost 4 bases and 1 base respectively, with 1 base between them. Looked up from germline, CDR1 is LNHNV and CDR2 is YYDKDF (reference sequence). The CDR3 length is 12 residues. In nucleotides, the CDR3 is TGTGCCACCAGCAAGAACACCGGGGAGCTGTTTTTT. Its protein product is CATSKNTGELFF.

The chain uses TRBV7-2 and TRBJ2-1, with 10 nucleotides matching TRBD2. The CDR3 is 15 amino acids. The V and J ends lost 5 bases and 9 bases, in that order; junction bases with no gene match: 10. CDR1 is SGHTA and CDR2 is FQGNSA in the germline V gene. The CDR3, as DNA: TGTGCCAGCAGCCCCCGGACTAGCGGAGGGGGTGAGCAGTTCTTC. This sequence encodes CASSPRTSGGGEQFF.

The sample holds a few counts of this clonotype. Given the absence of the conserved phenylalanine or tryptophan at the CDR3 end, a read error is likely. The limits of the CDR3 on the DNA are not certain, so only TCRdb's listed CDR3 is given. The chain has TRBV5-5 and TRBJ2-3; TRBD1 is the table's D call and was not checked against the DNA. Germline V CDR1 and CDR2: SGHKS, YYEKEE (reference sequence). From its first to its last residue, the CDR3 has 14 amino acids. This CDR3 is CASSLPGVGTDTQY.

J is TRBJ2-1 and V is TRBV27; possible D gene TRBD1, 6 bases. Germline V lookup: CDR1 MNHEY, CDR2 SMNVEV (reference sequence). V was cut by 3 bases and J by 0 bases, with 12 bases left in between. CDR3 length: 16 amino acids. The CDR3 DNA reads as TGTGCCAGCAGTTTTCACAGGGTGAGCTCCTACAATGAGCAGTTCTTC. Its translation is CASSFHRVSSYNEQFF.

There are many counts of this clonotype. The rearrangement links TRBV18 to TRBJ2-7; 9 bases line up with TRBD1. Germline assignment: CDR1 KGHSH and CDR2 LQKENI. The V segment lost 3 bases and the J segment 6 bases; nucleotides outside the gene matches: 6. The CDR3 has 14 amino acids. The CDR3 DNA reads TGTGCCAGCTCACCTTGGACAGGGGCGGGCGAGCAGTACTTC. It is translated as CASSPWTGAGEQYF. The full variable domain, in which reference TRBV18 and TRBJ2-7 provide the parts outside the CDR3, is NAGVMQNPRHLVRRRGQEARLRCSPMKGHSHVYWYRQLPEEGLKFMVYLQKENIIDESGMPKERFSAEFPKEGPSILRIQQVVRGDSAAYFCASSPWTGAGEQYFGPGTRLTVT.

The rearrangement links TRBV27 to TRBJ2-7; 12 bases map to TRBD1. The V gene's germline CDR1 is MNHEY and CDR2 SMNVEV (reference sequence). The CDR3 consists of 16 residues. The V segment lost 5 bases and the J segment 2 bases; nucleotides outside the gene matches: 7. This CDR3 reads CASSVLGTGGPYEQYF. CDR3 coding DNA: TGTGCCAGCAGTGTCCTCGGGACAGGGGGCCCCTACGAGCAGTACTTC.

This clonotype was counted at least ten times. The chain employs TRBV6-5 and TRBJ1-2, with no clear D. This CDR3 has 14 amino acids. Germline lookup yields CDR1 MNHEY and CDR2 SVGAGI. Trimming removed 2 bases from V and 2 bases from J, with 9 bases in between. The chain's CDR3 is CASSYVPGNYGYTF. DNA for the CDR3: TGTGCCAGCAGTTACGTCCCAGGCAACTATGGCTACACCTTC.

The V call is TRBV27, the J call TRBJ2-1; 10 positions match TRBD2. The germline V gene has CDR1 MNHEY and CDR2 SMNVEV (reference sequence). This CDR3 contains 15 residues. Trimming removed 8 bases from V and 6 bases from J; junction bases left unmatched: 10. The DNA of the CDR3 is TGTGCCAGCGAGGCGCTAGCGGGAGCCCCCAATGAGCAGTTCTTC. Translated, it gives CASEALAGAPNEQFF.

This clonotype was detected many times. The chain has TRBV7-2 and TRBJ2-5; D possibly corresponds to TRBD1 (5 bases). Per the germline V gene, CDR1 is SGHTA and CDR2 is FQGNSA. V lost 5 bases, J lost 1 base, and 14 bases lay in between. The CDR3 extends over 15 amino acids. The CDR3 coding sequence is TGTGCCAGCAGCATAGACGGCAGGGCCCAAGAGACCCAGTACTTC. This sequence encodes CASSIDGRAQETQYF.

This clonotype was seen many times. The chain employs TRBV5-1 and TRBJ2-7; TRBD1 is a possible D gene (5 bases). The germline V gene has CDR1 SGHRS and CDR2 YFSETQ. V lost 7 bases and J lost 3, with 14 bases in between. The CDR3 is 13 residues long. The CDR3 DNA is TGCGCCAGCTGTATTGACAGCTTCTACGAGCAGTACTTC. This encodes CASCIDSFYEQYF.

V gene TRBV24-1 combines with J gene TRBJ2-2, with 7 bases lining up with TRBD1. The germline CDR1 and CDR2 sequences are KGHDR and SFDVKD. This CDR3 is 16 amino acids long. Trimming at V came to 4 bases and at J to 2 bases, leaving 6 bases not matched to a gene. The CDR3 nucleotides are TGTGCCACCAGTGACAACGACAGGGCAAACACCGGGGAGCTGTTTTTT. Translating gives CATSDNDRANTGELFF.

The genes are TRBV5-1 and TRBJ2-1; 8 bases agree with TRBD2. Germline-derived CDR1 and CDR2 are SGHRS and YFSETQ. The CDR3 totals 14 residues. Trimming at V came to 9 bases and at J to 7 bases, leaving 12 bases not matched to a gene. CDR3 coding DNA: TGCGCCAAGCTCCTCGGGGGGGAGAGGAATGAGCAGTTCTTC. Translation: CAKLLGGERNEQFF.

In its sample, this clonotype was seen many times. V and J are TRBV9 and TRBJ2-1; 7 nucleotides align to TRBD1. The CDR3 is 15 residues long. Germline values: CDR1 SGDLS, CDR2 YYNGEE. V was pared by 4 bases and J by 2 bases, with 6 bases of the junction left unmatched. CDR3 sequence reads: CASSIQGSAYNEQFF. In DNA, the CDR3 is TGTGCCAGCAGCATACAGGGGAGCGCCTACAATGAGCAGTTCTTC.